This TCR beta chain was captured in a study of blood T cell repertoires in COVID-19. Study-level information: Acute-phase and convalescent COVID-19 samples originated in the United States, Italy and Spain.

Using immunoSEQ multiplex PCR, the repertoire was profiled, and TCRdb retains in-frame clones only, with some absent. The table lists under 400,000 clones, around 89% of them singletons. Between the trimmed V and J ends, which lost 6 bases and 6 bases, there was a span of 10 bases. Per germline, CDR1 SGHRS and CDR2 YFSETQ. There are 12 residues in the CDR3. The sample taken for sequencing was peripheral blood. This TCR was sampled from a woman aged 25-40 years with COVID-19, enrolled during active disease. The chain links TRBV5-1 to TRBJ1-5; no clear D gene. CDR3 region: CASTPRIQPQHF. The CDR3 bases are TGCGCCAGCACTCCGCGGATTCAGCCCCAGCATTTT.